There are a few counts of the clone carrying this T cell receptor (beta chain). Its antigen remains unidentified. The data were obtained in a study of T cells after yellow fever vaccination. Study results and limitations: Reappearance after the booster was seen for most primary-vaccination clones, at 96% CD4 and around 88% CD8.

Researchers made TCR cDNA using 5'RACE template switching, and this step added a universal primer site and UMIs. TCRdb used MiXCR to reprocess the 5' RACE reads, holding one entry per CDR3 protein. There are 50,000 or so distinct CDR3 sequences in the sample; roughly 7.4% occur only once, and roughly 27% lies in the top ten. This specimen consisted of CD8+ T cells sorted from PBMCs, obtained around 15 days after the first yellow fever vaccination. The clonotype comes from a man aged 18 to 30 who received the YFV17D yellow fever vaccine.

CDR3 region: CASTYGFNYGYTF. As DNA, the CDR3 is TGTGCCAGCACCTACGGATTTAACTATGGCTACACCTTC. J is TRBJ1-2 and V is TRBV5-6; D is uncertain. Germline-derived CDR1 and CDR2 are SGHDT and YYEEEE. This CDR3 is built from 13 residues. V was shortened by 6 bases and J by 1 base, with 10 bases between the two germline ends.